What follows are 22 T cell receptor beta chains derived from one specimen sequenced in a study of CD8 T cells in ankylosing spondylitis. Each CDR3 protein gets one entry after TCRdb re-called the 5' RACE reads with MiXCR. The sample has around 120,000 distinct CDR3 sequences, roughly 13% seen once. Material for sequencing was blood, either unsorted or a sorted T cell fraction (not recorded which). These receptors came from a female donor with ankylosing spondylitis or in good health (not recorded which).

As for this clonotype: A much larger clone differs from this one at a single base, so this may be a read error. The chain carries TRBV27 and TRBJ2-3; 13 nucleotides match TRBD2. Germline lookup yields CDR1 MNHEY and CDR2 SMNVEV (reference sequence). This CDR3 is built from 17 residues. CDR3 residues: CASSKWTSGGLTDTRYF. CDR3 nucleotides: TGTGCCAGCAGTAAGTGGACTAGCGGGGGCCTTACAGATACGCGGTATTTT.

The chain links TRBV5-1 to TRBJ2-7; either TRBD1 or TRBD2 may supply D (6 bases each). The CDR3 consists of 12 residues. Trimming left V 7 bases short and J 6 bases short, with 14 bases between. From germline, CDR1 is SGHRS and CDR2 YFSETQ. The CDR3 coding sequence is TGCGCCAGCTGGCCGGAGGGGGGCGAGCAGTACTTC. Translated, it gives CASWPEGGEQYF.

In DNA, the CDR3 is TGCAGTGCTCGGAAGGGGTCCGGCAATCAGCCCCAGCATTTT. Translated, it gives CSARKGSGNQPQHF. This rearrangement joins TRBV20-1 to TRBJ1-5, with D possibly being TRBD1 (5 bases). From germline, CDR1 is DFQATT and CDR2 SNEGSKA (reference sequence). Deletions cut 5 bases from V and 2 bases from J, with 13 bases between. The CDR3 has 14 amino acids.

This clonotype was counted at least ten times. The chain couples TRBV5-6 to TRBJ1-5; 9 nucleotides align to TRBD1. This CDR3 is 18 amino acids long. Germline-derived CDR1 and CDR2 are SGHDT and YYEEEE. V shed 4 bases and J 3 bases; nucleotides not matched to a gene: 14. The CDR3 is CASSRFTGGSSNNQPQHF. CDR3 in DNA: TGTGCCAGCAGCAGATTTACAGGGGGCTCATCGAACAATCAGCCCCAGCATTTT.

V and J are TRBV9 and TRBJ2-3; D uncertain. Between the trimmed V and J ends, which lost 0 bases and 0 bases, there was a span of 11 bases. CDR1 and CDR2 (germline): SGDLS, YYNGEE. The CDR3 is made up of 16 amino acids. The CDR3, as DNA: TGTGCCAGCAGCGTAGTCCTAGAATCTAGCACAGATACGCAGTATTTT. Amino acids: CASSVVLESSTDTQYF.

The V gene is TRBV18, the J gene TRBJ2-2; the D is unclear. CDR3 length: 15 amino acids. CDR1 is KGHSH and CDR2 is LQKENI in the germline V gene. V lost 4 bases and J lost 0, with 9 bases in between. CDR3 residues: CASSLGSANTGELFF. The CDR3 DNA follows: TGTGCCAGCTCACTTGGCAGCGCGAACACCGGGGAGCTGTTTTTT.

This clonotype was found a few times. V and J are TRBV6-1 and TRBJ2-5; 8 bases align to TRBD2. V lost 6 bases to trimming and J lost 2 bases; unmatched junction nucleotides: 8. CDR3 size: 15 residues. Germline assignment: CDR1 MNHNS and CDR2 SASEGT. The CDR3 sequence is CASRTGRGEQETQYF. In nucleotides, the CDR3 is TGTGCCAGCAGAACCGGGCGGGGGGAGCAAGAGACCCAGTACTTC.

The rearrangement uses TRBV20-1 and TRBJ2-2; 8 nucleotides match TRBD2. This CDR3 has 16 residues. Germline trimming cut 4 bases from V and 6 bases from J; bases unmatched to any gene: 13. Germline V gene lookup returns CDR1 DFQATT and CDR2 SNEGSKA (reference sequence). As DNA, the CDR3 is TGCAGTGCTACCCCTCGGGGGCGGGGGGAGGCCGGGGAGCTGTTTTTT. It codes for CSATPRGRGEAGELFF.

The J gene is TRBJ1-4, the V gene TRBV9; D call uncertain. The V and J ends lost 0 bases and 2 bases respectively, with 5 bases between them. CDR3 length: 14 residues. CDR1 is SGDLS and CDR2 is YYNGEE in the germline V gene. The chain's CDR3 is CASSVAGTNEKLFF. CDR3 bases: TGTGCCAGCAGCGTAGCCGGGACTAATGAAAAACTGTTTTTT.

In its sample, this clonotype was seen a few times. The rearrangement joins TRBV7-8 to TRBJ2-3; TRBD2 matches at 9 bases. Germline trimming cut 6 bases from V and 0 bases from J; bases unmatched to any gene: 7. Germline V gene lookup returns CDR1 SGHVS and CDR2 FQNEAQ. The CDR3 loop spans 16 amino acids. The CDR3 DNA reads TGTGCCAGCAGACGAACTACTAGCGGGAGCACAGATACGCAGTATTTT. This gives the protein CASRRTTSGSTDTQYF. Filled out from reference TRBV7-8 and TRBJ2-3, the complete variable domain reads GAGVSQSPRYKVAKRGQDVALRCDPISGHVSLFWYQQALGQGPEFLTYFQNEAQLDKSGLPSDRFFAERPEGSVSTLKIQRTQQEDSAVYLCASRRTTSGSTDTQYFGPGTRLTVL.

This clonotype was seen at least ten times. The chain carries TRBV7-9 and TRBJ2-4; perhaps D is TRBD1 or TRBD2 (5 bases each). Looked up from germline, CDR1 is SEHNR and CDR2 is FQNEAQ (reference sequence). The V gene lost 5 bases and the J gene lost 5 bases, with 13 bases spanning the gap. The CDR3 covers 14 residues. This chain's CDR3 is CASSPVMGENIQYF. Here the CDR3 DNA reads TGTGCCAGCAGCCCCGTTATGGGGGAAAACATTCAGTACTTC. Full variable domain (rest looked up from reference TRBV7-9 and TRBJ2-4): DTGVSQNPRHKITKRGQNVTFRCDPISEHNRLYWYRQTLGQGPEFLTYFQNEAQLEKSRLLSDRFSAERPKGSFSTLEIQRTEQGDSAMYLCASSPVMGENIQYFGAGTRLSVL.

The chain is built from TRBV7-2 and TRBJ2-3, with 8 bases that match TRBD2. Germline values: CDR1 SGHTA, CDR2 FQGNSA. CDR3 length: 16 residues. The V segment lost 0 bases and the J segment 4 bases; nucleotides outside the gene matches: 6. This chain's CDR3 is CASSLAISGMSDTQYF. The CDR3 DNA sequence: TGTGCCAGCAGCTTAGCGATTAGCGGGATGTCAGATACGCAGTATTTT.

The rearrangement joins TRBV12-3 or TRBV12-4 to TRBJ2-1, with D perhaps matching TRBD2 (6 bases). V was cut by 5 bases and J by 6 bases, with 11 bases left in between. The CDR3 has 13 amino acids. The CDR3 DNA sequence: TGTGCCAGCAGTGGGGGGTGGATCAATGAGCAGTTCTTC. It is translated as CASSGGWINEQFF.

This clonotype was picked up a small number of times. The V and J genes are TRBV7-9 and TRBJ2-3; D is uncertain. Germline V gene data show CDR1 as SEHNR and CDR2 as FQNEAQ (reference sequence). V gave up 5 bases and J gave up 0 bases, with 9 bases separating them. The CDR3 covers 14 residues. CDR3 in DNA: TGTGCCAGCAGCCAACCCCGGAGCACAGATACGCAGTATTTT. This encodes CASSQPRSTDTQYF.

This clonotype was detected only a few times. The chain couples TRBV2 to TRBJ2-1; 8 bases are shared with TRBD1. Trimming removed 6 bases from V and 14 bases from J; junction bases left unmatched: 6. CDR3 length: 11 residues. Germline V CDR1 and CDR2: SNHLY, FYNNEI. The CDR3 DNA sequence: TGTGCCAGCAGAGCCCTGGACAGGGAGTTCTTC. Translated: CASRALDREFF.

DNA of the CDR3: TGTGCCAGCAGTTTTGGAGACCAAGAGACCCAGTACTTC. This encodes CASSFGDQETQYF. The V call is TRBV12-3 or TRBV12-4, the J call TRBJ2-5; no firm D call. The V and J ends lost 3 bases and 0 bases respectively, with 5 bases between them. This CDR3 has 13 residues.

Only a few counts were recorded for this clonotype. The genes are TRBV14 and TRBJ1-4, with D uncertain. V lost 1 base to trimming and J lost 14 bases, with 11 bases between them. CDR3 length: 12 residues. Germline values: CDR1 SGHDN, CDR2 FVKESK. As DNA, the CDR3 is TGTGCCAGCAGCCAAGTAACGGGGAAGCTGTTTTTT. It codes for CASSQVTGKLFF.

This clonotype was recorded at least ten times. The DNA of the CDR3 is TGCGCCAGCACCCGCAGGCTTTCAGAGTTCACAGATACGCAGTATTTT. It codes for CASTRRLSEFTDTQYF. J is TRBJ2-3 and V is TRBV5-1; D is undetermined. The V and J ends lost 6 bases and 2 bases respectively, with 19 bases between them. The CDR3 extends over 16 amino acids. CDR1 and CDR2 (germline): SGHRS, YFSETQ.

This chain connects TRBV3-1 to TRBJ2-3; D unclear. Trimming removed 0 bases at V and 4 bases at J, with 8 bases between. Germline V gives CDR1 LGHDT, CDR2 YNNKEL (reference sequence). There are 14 residues in the CDR3. The CDR3 is CASSQEVAADTQYF. CDR3 in DNA: TGTGCCAGCAGCCAAGAAGTGGCCGCAGATACGCAGTATTTT.

The sample holds many counts of this clonotype. The chain has TRBV12-3 or TRBV12-4 and TRBJ1-5; D possibly corresponds to TRBD1 (5 bases). CDR3 size: 16 residues. Trimming pared 3 bases from V and 1 base from J, leaving 13 bases between. CDR3: CASSFPRGASNQPQHF. Written as DNA, the CDR3 is TGTGCCAGCAGTTTCCCCAGAGGGGCAAGCAATCAGCCCCAGCATTTT.

This clonotype was detected a few times. The chain couples TRBV7-3 to TRBJ2-3; TRBD2 aligns across 10 bases. This CDR3 spans 16 amino acids. J was trimmed by 4 bases and V by 1 base; bases with no gene match: 5. CDR1 is SGHTA, CDR2 FQGTGA, per germline. Here the CDR3 DNA reads TGTGCCAGCAGCTTAATACTAGCGGGGAGGGCAGATACGCAGTATTTT. It yields the protein CASSLILAGRADTQYF.

Only a few counts were recorded for this clonotype. CDR3 protein: CASSPSTGLAGSDTQYF. DNA for the CDR3: TGTGCCAGCAGCCCCTCAACCGGACTAGCGGGCTCAGATACGCAGTATTTT. The rearrangement links TRBV7-6 to TRBJ2-3; 11 bases map to TRBD2. The CDR3 extends over 17 amino acids. The V and J ends lost 5 bases and 4 bases, in that order; junction bases with no gene match: 11. Germline assignment: CDR1 SGHVS and CDR2 FNYEAQ.